Listed below are T cell receptor beta chains from one sample, sequenced in a study of T cells in tumors after PD-1 blockade. The table came from immunoSEQ multiplex PCR; TCRdb's copy has only in-frame clones and leaves some out. The sample consists of more than 40,000 clones, more than 65% of them appearing once. The sequencing used PBMCs, collected before anti-PD-1 treatment. The receptors were sampled from a human donor with basal cell carcinoma. The conserved cysteine and the conserved F or W are not part of the CDR3 here. Fields, in order: J gene, clone size, V gene, CDR3 protein. Where a row states a size, it is once, few, many or the class of an expanded clone; other rows omit it.

TRBJ1-6 | - | TRBV2 | ASRGQGTNSPLH
TRBJ1-5 | - | TRBV19 | ASSKGTGNSGGWPQH
TRBJ2-5 | - | TRBV5-6 | ASHGGATQY
TRBJ1-2 | - | TRBV5-6 | ASSVLTGGRHSYT
TRBJ1-3 | - | TRBV3-1/TRBV3-2 | ASSHFSAGGNTIY
TRBJ2-2 | - | TRBV27 | ASSLLGAVWGKPDTGELF
TRBJ1-6 | - | TRBV9 | ASSVDLGSPLH
TRBJ2-2 | once | TRBV30 | AWRPQDRGIWSGELF
TRBJ2-5 | - | TRBV10-2 | ATWGGETQY
TRBJ2-5 | - | TRBV3-1/TRBV3-2 | ASSLGTASYQETQY
TRBJ2-1 | once | TRBV29-1 | SVAGLAGATYNEQF
TRBJ2-1 | once | TRBV5-1 | ASSSGLAGGPSNEQF
TRBJ2-7 | - | TRBV21-1 | ASSRLRDRKEGSSYEQY
TRBJ2-1 | - | TRBV27 | ASRPDRGYYNEQF
TRBJ2-1 | - | TRBV3-1/TRBV3-2 | ASSQIRLNSYNEQF
TRBJ2-1 | - | TRBV7-2 | ASSARQGTYNEQF
TRBJ2-5 | - | TRBV5-1 | ASSLQETQY
TRBJ1-2 | - | TRBV25-1 | ASSGHTGYNYGYT
TRBJ1-6 | - | TRBV19 | ASSIGQNNSPLH
TRBJ1-2 | - | TRBV5-4 | ASSTGESMGYT
TRBJ2-3 | few | TRBV7-2 | ASSPMGLGSTQY
TRBJ2-7 | - | TRBV19 | ASRPGHPSSEQY
TRBJ2-1 | - | TRBV12-3/TRBV12-4 | ASSLYNEQF
TRBJ2-5 | - | TRBV5-4 | ASTRLAGGPRETQY
TRBJ1-5 | - | TRBV2 | ASDRGINQPQH
TRBJ1-5 | few | TRBV10-3 | AIGGTGSNQPQH
TRBJ2-7 | - | TRBV18 | ASSVAAGVSDEQY
TRBJ1-1 | once | TRBV18 | ASSLTGGGTEAF
TRBJ1-2 | - | TRBV13 | ASSNIDGTVARDRGYT
TRBJ1-5 | - | TRBV6-6 | ASSPSGTGYQPQH
TRBJ2-1 | - | TRBV13 | ASSVTSGGNNEQF
TRBJ2-1 | - | TRBV5-6 | ASSLGGQGVHEQF
TRBJ2-1 | - | TRBV19 | ASGGGSSYNEQF
TRBJ1-2 | - | TRBV3-1/TRBV3-2 | ASSQDPEGLLYYGYT
TRBJ1-5 | - | TRBV5-1 | ASSLTDSVNQPQH
TRBJ2-7 | - | TRBV6-1 | ASSETWSYEQY
TRBJ1-1 | - | TRBV18 | ASSPAETGTEAF
TRBJ1-1 | - | TRBV28 | ASSLWGGRGRASNTEAF
TRBJ1-2 | - | TRBV6-5 | ASSLTTARGGYT
TRBJ1-2 | - | TRBV30 | AWNPRDSYGYT
TRBJ1-5 | - | TRBV4-1 | ASSQASGNSNQPQH